Each of the 18 T cell receptor beta chains below was sequenced from the same sample in a study of blood T cell repertoires in COVID-19. Only in-frame clones appear in the TCRdb table, and some are missing; sequencing was by immunoSEQ multiplex PCR. The sample records approximately 85,000 clones, roughly 77% being singletons. The source material was peripheral blood. These receptors all come from a human donor in a cohort sampled during active COVID-19.

V usage is TRBV28 and J usage is TRBJ2-1; a weak D match, TRBD2 (7 bases). Between the trimmed V and J ends, which lost 8 bases and 3 bases, there was a span of 14 bases. Per germline, CDR1 MDHEN and CDR2 SYDVKM. The CDR3 is 14 residues long. The CDR3 region is CASLGGANYNEQFF. As DNA, the CDR3 is TGTGCCAGCCTAGGGGGGGCGAACTACAATGAGCAGTTCTTC.

This clone occurred a few times. V usage is TRBV5-4 and J usage is TRBJ2-2; weak D call: TRBD2 (6 bases). This CDR3 region has 13 residues. V lost 10 bases to trimming and J lost 2 bases, with 12 bases between them. Germline V lookup: CDR1 SGHNT, CDR2 YYREEE (reference sequence). The CDR3 DNA reads as TGTGCCCAGACCGGGGGAAACACCGGGGAGCTGTTTTTT. Its translation: CAQTGGNTGELFF.

The rearrangement uses TRBV30 and TRBJ2-1; 7 positions agree with TRBD2. The V gene end was trimmed by 5 bases and the J gene end by 8 bases; junction bases not matched to a gene: 9. From germline, CDR1 is GTSNPN and CDR2 SVGIG (reference sequence). The CDR3 loop spans 13 amino acids. The CDR3 DNA sequence: TGTGCCTGGGACCTGGGGGGGTACGATGAGCAGTTCTTC. Its protein product is CAWDLGGYDEQFF.

The V and J genes are TRBV5-6 and TRBJ1-1; a weak D match, TRBD1 (6 bases). This CDR3 contains 15 residues. From germline, CDR1 is SGHDT and CDR2 YYEEEE. Trimming took 0 bases from V and 3 from J, leaving 12 bases between them. The CDR3, as DNA: TGTGCCAGCAGCTTGGTGGGCAGGGGCTACACTGAAGCTTTCTTT. Translation gives CASSLVGRGYTEAFF.

The chain couples TRBV5-1 to TRBJ1-2; 7 nucleotides match TRBD1. After removal of 7 bases from V and 4 bases from J, the junction contained 10 bases not matched to a gene. The CDR3 covers 14 residues. Looked up from germline, CDR1 is SGHRS and CDR2 is YFSETQ. The CDR3 bases are TGCGCCAGCCAGCAGGGGGACAATTCCTATGGCTACACCTTC. Residues: CASQQGDNSYGYTF.

The gene calls are TRBV11-1 and TRBJ2-5; perhaps TRBD2 as D (6 bases). V shed 3 bases and J shed 4 bases, with 9 bases lying between them. This CDR3 is built from 13 residues. CDR1 and CDR2 (germline): SGHAT, FQDESV (reference sequence). The CDR3 is CASSFKGGETQYF. CDR3 in DNA: TGTGCCAGCAGCTTTAAGGGAGGAGAGACCCAGTACTTC. The full variable domain, its missing parts supplied by reference TRBV11-1 and TRBJ2-5, is EAEVAQSPRYKITEKSQAVAFWCDPISGHATLYWYRQILGQGPELLVQFQDESVVDDSQLPKDRFSAERLKGVDSTLKIQPAELGDSAMYLCASSFKGGETQYFGPGTRLLVL.

This clone was observed a few times. The chain uses TRBV6-2 or TRBV6-3 and TRBJ1-6; 9 bases align to TRBD1. The CDR3 consists of 16 residues. In germline, CDR1 is MNHEY, CDR2 SVGEGT. V lost 6 bases, J lost 9 bases, and 12 bases stayed unmatched. The CDR3 reads CASSPPPDRGGSPLHF. In DNA form, the CDR3 reads TGTGCCAGCAGCCCTCCACCTGACAGGGGGGGTTCACCCCTCCACTTT.

This clone was recorded a few times. The chain employs TRBV6-5 and TRBJ2-7; D remains unclear. CDR1 and CDR2 (germline): MNHEY, SVGAGI. CDR3 length: 10 residues. V was trimmed by 2 bases and J by 9 bases, leaving 5 bases between them. CDR3 sequence reads: CASSYPRQYF. The CDR3 nucleotides are TGTGCCAGCAGTTACCCGAGGCAGTACTTC.

The chain joins TRBV7-8 to TRBJ2-3; TRBD1 matches 7 bases. Germline V gives CDR1 SGHVS, CDR2 FQNEAQ. V lost 3 bases, J lost 0 bases, and 3 bases stayed unmatched. CDR3 length: 15 amino acids. The CDR3, as DNA: TGTGCCAGCAGCTTCAACAGGGGTAGCACAGATACGCAGTATTTT. Residues: CASSFNRGSTDTQYF. The whole variable domain, remainder taken from reference TRBV7-8 and TRBJ2-3, is GAGVSQSPRYKVAKRGQDVALRCDPISGHVSLFWYQQALGQGPEFLTYFQNEAQLDKSGLPSDRFFAERPEGSVSTLKIQRTQQEDSAVYLCASSFNRGSTDTQYFGPGTRLTVL.

The chain has TRBV7-9 and TRBJ2-3; no clear D gene. Germline V gene lookup returns CDR1 SEHNR and CDR2 FQNEAQ (reference sequence). This CDR3 has 12 residues. Trimming took off 2 bases at V and 5 bases at J, with 5 bases between the two ends. CDR3 residues: CASSLQLDTQYF. As DNA, the CDR3 is TGTGCCAGCAGCTTACAGTTAGATACGCAGTATTTT.

The rearrangement links TRBV11-1 to TRBJ2-6; 7 nucleotides match TRBD1. The V and J ends lost 8 bases and 2 bases, in that order; junction bases with no gene match: 6. Germline V gene sequence: CDR1 SGHAT, CDR2 FQDESV (reference sequence). CDR3 size: 15 residues. The CDR3 sequence is CASRPDRPGANVLTF. The DNA for the CDR3 is TGTGCCAGCCGCCCGGACAGGCCTGGGGCCAACGTCCTGACTTTC.

This clone was detected a few times. The V and J genes are TRBV3-1 (or the pseudogene TRBV3-2) and TRBJ2-3; 8 bases agree with TRBD2. The CDR3 runs to 16 residues. The junction had 8 bases not matched to a gene; V was cut back by 4 bases and J by 2 bases. CDR1 and CDR2 from the germline V gene are LGHDT and YNNKEL (reference sequence). The CDR3, as DNA: TGTGCCAGCAGCCCGAATACGGGGGGGTTCACAGATACGCAGTATTTT. Its translation is CASSPNTGGFTDTQYF.

V is TRBV5-8 and J is TRBJ1-5; 7 bases fit TRBD1. The CDR3 has 17 residues. V dropped 4 bases and J dropped 4; count of bases not matched to a gene: 14. Germline-derived CDR1 and CDR2 are SGHTS and YDEGEE. Written as DNA, the CDR3 is TGTGCCAGCAGCCGCCGGCCCAGGGACAGACAAAATCAGCCCCAGCATTTT. This encodes CASSRRPRDRQNQPQHF.

This rearrangement joins TRBV24-1 to TRBJ2-5, with a tentative D call TRBD1 (6 bases). Germline loops: CDR1 KGHDR, CDR2 SFDVKD. The germline V and J ends were trimmed by 3 bases and 10 bases, with 11 bases remaining between them. This CDR3 comprises 12 residues. The CDR3 sequence is CATSDPAGDQYF. The CDR3, as DNA: TGTGCCACCAGTGATCCCGCAGGGGACCAGTACTTC.

The chain uses TRBV7-2 and TRBJ2-3; no clear D. CDR3 length: 16 amino acids. V was shortened by 1 base and J by 4 bases, with 15 bases between the two germline ends. The germline CDR1 and CDR2 sequences are SGHTA and FQGNSA. The CDR3 coding sequence is TGTGCCAGCAGCTTAGTAGGTAGCCGATCGGCAGATACGCAGTATTTT. Its translation is CASSLVGSRSADTQYF.

This clone has just a few counts. The CDR3 bases are TGTGCCAGCTCAGGACAGGAGGGGCATGGCTACACCTTC. Its translation: CASSGQEGHGYTF. The chain links TRBV18 to TRBJ1-2, with 7 bases matching TRBD1. This CDR3 is 13 amino acids long. J gave up 6 bases and V 5 bases, and 6 bases lay outside the gene matches. Germline V gives CDR1 KGHSH, CDR2 LQKENI.

This chain joins TRBV18 and TRBJ2-4, with D perhaps matching TRBD1 (6 bases). CDR3 length equals 17 residues. V lost 1 base, J lost 0 bases, and 13 bases lay in between. CDR1 and CDR2 from the germline V gene are KGHSH and LQKENI. The CDR3 reads CASSPLDRGLAKNIQYF. DNA for the CDR3: TGTGCCAGCTCACCACTGGACAGAGGGCTAGCCAAAAACATTCAGTACTTC.

This clone was detected only once. This chain joins TRBV13 and TRBJ1-4; a possible D gene is TRBD1 (5 bases). The CDR3 extends over 15 amino acids. Germline V CDR1 and CDR2: PRHDT, FYEKMQ (reference sequence). V gave up 5 bases and J gave up 8 bases, with 18 bases separating them. The CDR3 nucleotides read TGTGCCAGCAGCCCCTACGGGGGAGGGAACGAAAAACTGTTTTTT. Protein product: CASSPYGGGNEKLFF.